This T cell receptor (beta chain) was profiled in a study of early stage breast cancer tumors. Turning to the study itself: Each sample averaged approximately 10-fold read coverage.

Measured with immunoSEQ multiplex PCR; TCRdb has only the in-frame clones, and not every one. This sample has around 71,000 clones, with approximately 79% found just once. Study-wide points: Compared with adjacent normal breast, tumors showed roughly 2.5-fold denser, more clonal T cells.

As to this clone: The antigen is not known.

The CDR3 covers 16 residues. Trimming removed 4 bases from V and 5 bases from J, with 18 bases in between. Sequencing was carried out using blood. The source is a person aged 60 to 70 with breast cancer. The genes are TRBV6-7 and TRBJ2-1; tentative D call: TRBD2 (6 bases). TRBV6-7 is an ORF, with its function uncertain. The CDR3 sequence: CASSSTSTLAHNEQFF. The CDR3 coding sequence is TGTGCCAGCAGTTCAACCTCGACACTAGCCCACAATGAGCAGTTCTTC.